One sample yielded the 5 T cell receptor beta chains listed below, sequenced in a study of blood T cells in healthy people across ages. A J-beta primer mix and a sample-barcoded 5' primer were used in a second PCR of roughly 6 to 11 cycles. One entry per CDR3 protein, called by TCRdb with MiXCR from the 5' RACE reads. The data hold about 570,000 distinct CDR3 sequences, with roughly 29% observed a single time. Source material: blood. Receptors originate from an older woman in good health.

The chain is built from TRBV29-1 and TRBJ1-1; D uncertain. The germline CDR1 and CDR2 sequences are SQVTM and ANQGSEA. The CDR3 length is 13 residues. V was pared by 2 bases and J by 1 base, with 8 bases between. CDR3 residues: CSVEWESNTEAFF. CDR3 DNA: TGCAGCGTTGAATGGGAATCGAACACTGAAGCTTTCTTT.

The gene calls are TRBV4-3 and TRBJ1-3; D gene uncertain. The germline V gene encodes CDR1 LGHNA and CDR2 YSLEER. This CDR3 region has 13 residues. Trimming took off 3 bases at V and 7 bases at J, with 10 bases between the two ends. The CDR3 here is CASSHPEGNTIYF. The CDR3 nucleotides read TGCGCCAGCAGCCACCCAGAAGGGAACACCATATATTTT.

This clonotype was detected only a few times. The chain recombines TRBV6-5 with TRBJ2-1; D not resolved. The CDR3 totals 11 residues. V was cut by 6 bases and J by 4 bases, with 4 bases left in between. Looked up from germline, CDR1 is MNHEY and CDR2 is SVGAGI. The CDR3 sequence: CASRIYNEQFF. CDR3 DNA sequence: TGTGCCAGCAGAATTTACAATGAGCAGTTCTTC.

This clonotype was detected a few times. This chain connects TRBV20-1 to TRBJ2-3, with D perhaps matching TRBD2 (6 bases). This CDR3 spans 11 amino acids. The V gene's germline CDR1 is DFQATT and CDR2 SNEGSKA (reference sequence). Trimming shortened V by 5 bases and J by 5 bases, and 8 bases separated the two germline ends. In DNA form, the CDR3 reads TGCAGTGCTCGGGGGAAAGATACGCAGTATTTT. This sequence encodes CSARGKDTQYF.

In its sample, this clonotype was seen many times. This chain links TRBV5-4 with TRBJ1-5; the D gene is possibly TRBD1 (5 bases). The CDR3 has 14 amino acids. Germline loops: CDR1 SGHNT, CDR2 YYREEE (reference sequence). Trimming cost V 4 bases and J 3 bases, with 11 bases left between them. Here the CDR3 DNA reads TGTGCCAGCAGCCGGAGGGGTGACAATCAGCCCCAGCATTTT. Its protein product is CASSRRGDNQPQHF.